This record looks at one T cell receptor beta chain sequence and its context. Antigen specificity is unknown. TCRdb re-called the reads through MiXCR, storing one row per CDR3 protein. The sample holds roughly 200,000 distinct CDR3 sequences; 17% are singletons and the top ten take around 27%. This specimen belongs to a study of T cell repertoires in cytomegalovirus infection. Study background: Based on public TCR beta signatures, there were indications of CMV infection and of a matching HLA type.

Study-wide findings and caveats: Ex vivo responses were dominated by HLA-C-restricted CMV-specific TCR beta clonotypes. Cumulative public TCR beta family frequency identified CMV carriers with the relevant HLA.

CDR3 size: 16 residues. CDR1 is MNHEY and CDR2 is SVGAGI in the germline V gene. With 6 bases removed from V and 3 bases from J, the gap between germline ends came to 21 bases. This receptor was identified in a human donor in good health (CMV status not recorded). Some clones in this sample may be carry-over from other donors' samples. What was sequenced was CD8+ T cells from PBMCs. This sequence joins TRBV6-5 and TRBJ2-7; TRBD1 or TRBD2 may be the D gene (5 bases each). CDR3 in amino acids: CASSSNAQDSGYEQYF. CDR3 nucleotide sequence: TGTGCCAGCAGCTCAAACGCCCAAGACAGCGGCTACGAGCAGTACTTC.